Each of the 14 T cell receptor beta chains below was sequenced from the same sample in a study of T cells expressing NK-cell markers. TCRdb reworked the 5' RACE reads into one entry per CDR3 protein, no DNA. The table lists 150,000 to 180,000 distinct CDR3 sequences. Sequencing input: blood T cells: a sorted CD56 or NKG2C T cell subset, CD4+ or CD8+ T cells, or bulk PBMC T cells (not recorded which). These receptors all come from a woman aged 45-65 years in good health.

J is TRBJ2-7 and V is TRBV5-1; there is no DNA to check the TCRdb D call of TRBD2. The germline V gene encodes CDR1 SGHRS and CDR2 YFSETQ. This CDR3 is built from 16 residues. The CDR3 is CASSLSRTSGNYEQYF.

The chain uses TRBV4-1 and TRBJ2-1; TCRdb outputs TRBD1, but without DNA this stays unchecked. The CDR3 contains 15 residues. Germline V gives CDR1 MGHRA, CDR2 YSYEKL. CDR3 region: CASSQMSGTYNEQFF.

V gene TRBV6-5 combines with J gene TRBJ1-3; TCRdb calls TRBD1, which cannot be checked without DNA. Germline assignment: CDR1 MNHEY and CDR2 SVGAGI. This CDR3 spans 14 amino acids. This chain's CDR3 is CASSYGGQGNTIYF.

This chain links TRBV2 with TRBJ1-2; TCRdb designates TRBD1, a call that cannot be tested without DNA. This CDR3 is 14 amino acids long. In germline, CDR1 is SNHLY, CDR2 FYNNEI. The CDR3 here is CASSDERTGYGYTF. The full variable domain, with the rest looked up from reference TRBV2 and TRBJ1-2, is EPEVTQTPSHQVTQMGQEVILRCVPISNHLYFYWYRQILGQKVEFLVSFYNNEISEKSEIFDDQFSVERPDGSNFTLKIRSTKLEDSAMYFCASSDERTGYGYTFGSGTRLTVV.

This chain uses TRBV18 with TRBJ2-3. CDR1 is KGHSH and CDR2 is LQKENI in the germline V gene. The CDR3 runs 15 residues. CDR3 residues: CASSPEEEMADTQYF.

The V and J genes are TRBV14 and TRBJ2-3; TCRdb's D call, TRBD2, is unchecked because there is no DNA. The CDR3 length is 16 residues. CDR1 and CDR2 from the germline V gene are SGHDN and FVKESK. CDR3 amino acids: CASSQFSGRGSDTQYF.

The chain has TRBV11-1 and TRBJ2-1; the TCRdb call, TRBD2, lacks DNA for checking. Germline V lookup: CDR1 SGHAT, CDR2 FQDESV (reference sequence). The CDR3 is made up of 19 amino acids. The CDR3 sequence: CASSFLPSFSGTSYNEQFF.

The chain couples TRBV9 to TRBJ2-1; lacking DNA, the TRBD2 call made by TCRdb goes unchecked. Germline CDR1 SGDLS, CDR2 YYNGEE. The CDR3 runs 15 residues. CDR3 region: CASSVGRASFHEQFF.

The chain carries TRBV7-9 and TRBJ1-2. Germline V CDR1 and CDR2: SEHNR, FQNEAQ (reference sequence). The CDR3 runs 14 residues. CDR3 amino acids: CASSSWTDNYGYTF.

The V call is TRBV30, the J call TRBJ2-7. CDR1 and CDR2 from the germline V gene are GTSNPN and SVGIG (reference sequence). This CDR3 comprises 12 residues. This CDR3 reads CAWSGTSYEQYF.

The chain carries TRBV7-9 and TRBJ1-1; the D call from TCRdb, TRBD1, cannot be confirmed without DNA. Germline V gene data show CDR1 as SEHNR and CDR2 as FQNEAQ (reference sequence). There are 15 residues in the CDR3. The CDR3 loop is CASSYLQGTNTEAFF. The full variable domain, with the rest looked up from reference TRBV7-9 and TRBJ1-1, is DTGVSQNPRHKITKRGQNVTFRCDPISEHNRLYWYRQTLGQGPEFLTYFQNEAQLEKSRLLSDRFSAERPKGSFSTLEIQRTEQGDSAMYLCASSYLQGTNTEAFFGQGTRLTVV.

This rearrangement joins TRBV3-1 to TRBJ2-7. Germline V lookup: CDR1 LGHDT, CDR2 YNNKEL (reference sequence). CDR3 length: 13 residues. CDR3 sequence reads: CASSHQEVREQYF.

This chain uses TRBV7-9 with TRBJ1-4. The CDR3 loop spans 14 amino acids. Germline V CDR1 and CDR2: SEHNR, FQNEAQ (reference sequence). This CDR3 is CASSLEWSNEKLFF.

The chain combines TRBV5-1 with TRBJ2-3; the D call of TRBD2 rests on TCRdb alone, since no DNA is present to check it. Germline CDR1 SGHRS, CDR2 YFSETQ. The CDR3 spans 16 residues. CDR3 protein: CASSTLAGRPTDTQYF.